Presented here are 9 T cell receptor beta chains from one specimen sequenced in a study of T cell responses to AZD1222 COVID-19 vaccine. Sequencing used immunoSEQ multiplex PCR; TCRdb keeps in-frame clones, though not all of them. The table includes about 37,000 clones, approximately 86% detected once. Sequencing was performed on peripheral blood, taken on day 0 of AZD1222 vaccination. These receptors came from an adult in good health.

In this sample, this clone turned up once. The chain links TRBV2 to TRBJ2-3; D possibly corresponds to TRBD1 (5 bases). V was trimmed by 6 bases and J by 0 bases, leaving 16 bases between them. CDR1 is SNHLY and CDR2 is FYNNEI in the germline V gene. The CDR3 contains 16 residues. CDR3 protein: CASSFREGWSTDTQYF. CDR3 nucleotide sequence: TGTGCCAGCAGCTTCAGGGAAGGATGGAGCACAGATACGCAGTATTTT. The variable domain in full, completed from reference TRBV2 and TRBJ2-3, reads EPEVTQTPSHQVTQMGQEVILRCVPISNHLYFYWYRQILGQKVEFLVSFYNNEISEKSEIFDDQFSVERPDGSNFTLKIRSTKLEDSAMYFCASSFREGWSTDTQYFGPGTRLTVL.

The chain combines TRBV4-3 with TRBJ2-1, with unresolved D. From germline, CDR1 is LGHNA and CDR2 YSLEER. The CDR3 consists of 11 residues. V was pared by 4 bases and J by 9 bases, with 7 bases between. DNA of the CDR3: TGCGCCAGCAGCCGGAAGGGTGAGCAGTTCTTC. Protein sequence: CASSRKGEQFF.

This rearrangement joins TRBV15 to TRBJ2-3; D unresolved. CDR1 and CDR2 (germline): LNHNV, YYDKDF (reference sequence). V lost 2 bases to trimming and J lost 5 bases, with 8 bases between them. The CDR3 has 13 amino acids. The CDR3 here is CATSRPELDTQYF. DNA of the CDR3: TGTGCCACCAGCAGACCCGAGTTAGATACGCAGTATTTT.

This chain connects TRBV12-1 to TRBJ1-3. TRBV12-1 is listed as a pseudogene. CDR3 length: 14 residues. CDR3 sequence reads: CARFLGGEGNTIYF. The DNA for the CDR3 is TGTGCCAGATTCCTGGGGGGAGAAGGAAACACCATATATTTT.

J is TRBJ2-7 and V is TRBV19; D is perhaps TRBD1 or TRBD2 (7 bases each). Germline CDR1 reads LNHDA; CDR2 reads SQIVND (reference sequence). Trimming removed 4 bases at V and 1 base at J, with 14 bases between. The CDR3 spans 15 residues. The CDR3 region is CASSTPGGGSYEQYF. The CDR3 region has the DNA TGTGCCAGTAGTACCCCAGGGGGAGGGTCCTACGAGCAGTACTTC.

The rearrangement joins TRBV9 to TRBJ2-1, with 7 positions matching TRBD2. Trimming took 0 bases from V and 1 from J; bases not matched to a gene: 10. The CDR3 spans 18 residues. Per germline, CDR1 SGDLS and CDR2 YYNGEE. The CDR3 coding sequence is TGTGCCAGCAGCGTAGGGGTGGGGGAGGGAAGTTCCTACAATGAGCAGTTCTTC. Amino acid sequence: CASSVGVGEGSSYNEQFF.

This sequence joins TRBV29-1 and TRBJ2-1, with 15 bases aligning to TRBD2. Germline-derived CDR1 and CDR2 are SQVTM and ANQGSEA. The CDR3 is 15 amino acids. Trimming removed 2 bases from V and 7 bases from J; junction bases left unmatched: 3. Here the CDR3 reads CSVERGTSGGNEQFF. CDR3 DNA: TGCAGCGTTGAAAGGGGGACTAGCGGGGGGAATGAGCAGTTCTTC.

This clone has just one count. The CDR3 reads CASSFKGTGTSGRTENEQYF. The CDR3 DNA reads TGCGCCAGCAGCTTTAAAGGGACCGGGACTAGCGGGAGGACTGAGAACGAGCAGTACTTC. This chain joins TRBV4-1 and TRBJ2-7; 15 nucleotides line up with TRBD2. This CDR3 contains 20 residues. Germline trimming cut 5 bases from V and 5 bases from J; bases unmatched to any gene: 19. Looked up from germline, CDR1 is MGHRA and CDR2 is YSYEKL.

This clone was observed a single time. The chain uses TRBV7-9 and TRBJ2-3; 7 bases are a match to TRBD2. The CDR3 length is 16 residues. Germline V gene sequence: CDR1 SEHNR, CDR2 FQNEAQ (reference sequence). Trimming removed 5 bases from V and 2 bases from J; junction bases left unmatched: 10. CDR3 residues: CASSLPASGTTDTQYF. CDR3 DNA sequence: TGTGCCAGCAGCCTACCGGCTAGCGGCACCACAGATACGCAGTATTTT.